This passage covers 26 T cell receptor beta chains from one sample sequenced in a study of blood T cell repertoires in COVID-19. Sequenced by immunoSEQ multiplex PCR; TCRdb stores in-frame clones only, minus some. The data show almost 55,000 clones, about nine tenths seen once. Sequencing was done on a sample of peripheral blood. The receptors stem from a man in his fifties with active COVID-19.

The chain employs TRBV7-8 and TRBJ2-7; 7 nucleotides agree with TRBD2. Trimming removed 0 bases from V and 7 bases from J; junction bases left unmatched: 3. The CDR3 has 13 residues. Per germline, CDR1 SGHVS and CDR2 FQNEAQ. The CDR3 DNA is TGTGCCAGCAGCTTAGCGGGAGGGAGTGAGCAGTACTTC. Its translation: CASSLAGGSEQYF.

The chain uses TRBV4-1 and TRBJ2-1; 7 bases are shared with TRBD1. The V segment lost 1 base and the J segment 4 bases; nucleotides outside the gene matches: 4. This CDR3 spans 15 amino acids. Germline V gene lookup returns CDR1 MGHRA and CDR2 YSYEKL. In nucleotides, the CDR3 is TGCGCCAGCAGCCAAGCAGGGGGAAGGTACAATGAGCAGTTCTTC. It translates to CASSQAGGRYNEQFF.

This clone was seen once. This rearrangement joins TRBV7-8 to TRBJ1-2, with D perhaps matching TRBD1 (5 bases). The CDR3 extends over 17 amino acids. Germline V gives CDR1 SGHVS, CDR2 FQNEAQ. Trimming removed 1 base at V and 8 bases at J, with 23 bases between. The CDR3 loop is CASSLVGDGALRGGYTF. In nucleotides, the CDR3 is TGTGCCAGCAGCTTAGTTGGGGATGGGGCTCTGCGGGGGGGCTACACCTTC.

This chain connects TRBV7-9 to TRBJ2-2, with 7 bases fitting TRBD1. Germline trimming cut 5 bases from V and 5 bases from J; bases unmatched to any gene: 8. Germline V gives CDR1 SEHNR, CDR2 FQNEAQ (reference sequence). This CDR3 is built from 15 residues. The CDR3 loop is CASSVIQGYTGELFF. Here the CDR3 DNA reads TGTGCCAGCAGCGTAATACAGGGGTATACCGGGGAGCTGTTTTTT. The variable domain in full, with the rest retrieved from reference TRBV7-9 and TRBJ2-2, is DTGVSQNPRHKITKRGQNVTFRCDPISEHNRLYWYRQTLGQGPEFLTYFQNEAQLEKSRLLSDRFSAERPKGSFSTLEIQRTEQGDSAMYLCASSVIQGYTGELFFGEGSRLTVL.

This clone came up once. The chain has TRBV28 and TRBJ1-1; D gene ambiguous. The ends were cut back, 6 bases at V and 1 base at J, with 15 bases in the middle. Germline CDR1 is MDHEN and CDR2 is SYDVKM. The CDR3 has 15 amino acids. The CDR3 DNA follows: TGTGCCAGCAGCCAGATAGCCCGAGCGAACACTGAAGCTTTCTTT. It encodes CASSQIARANTEAFF.

This clone came up once. The chain joins TRBV12-3 or TRBV12-4 to TRBJ2-7; the D gene is possibly TRBD1 (6 bases). Between the trimmed V and J ends, which lost 6 bases and 7 bases, there was a span of 16 bases. The CDR3 sequence is 13 residues long. DNA for the CDR3: TGTGCCAGCAGCAGGTCAGGGGTCGGGGAGCAGTACTTC. Protein sequence: CASSRSGVGEQYF.

V is TRBV19 and J is TRBJ2-7, with D tentatively TRBD2 (6 bases). Germline V gene sequence: CDR1 LNHDA, CDR2 SQIVND (reference sequence). The CDR3 sequence is 13 residues long. Trimming stripped 6 bases from V and 5 bases from J, with 14 bases between. CDR3 in DNA: TGTGCCAGTAGGGGAGGACTTATCGACGAGCAGTACTTC. This sequence encodes CASRGGLIDEQYF.

The chain employs TRBV7-3 and TRBJ2-3; tentatively, D is TRBD1 (6 bases). CDR3 length: 14 residues. Trimming shortened V by 5 bases and J by 5 bases, and 14 bases separated the two germline ends. Per the germline V gene, CDR1 is SGHTA and CDR2 is FQGTGA. CDR3 nucleotides: TGTGCCAGCAGCCTAGGGGGTGGGGGAGATACGCAGTATTTT. Its protein product is CASSLGGGGDTQYF.

The chain combines TRBV27 with TRBJ2-7; D remains ambiguous. V lost 5 bases, J lost 3 bases, and 8 bases lay in between. This CDR3 contains 12 residues. Germline V lookup: CDR1 MNHEY, CDR2 SMNVEV (reference sequence). The DNA of the CDR3 is TGTGCCAGCAGTCTCAACTTCTACGAGCAGTACTTC. As protein: CASSLNFYEQYF.

The chain carries TRBV6-2 or TRBV6-3 and TRBJ2-2; 13 positions agree with TRBD2. This CDR3 is built from 18 residues. Germline V lookup: CDR1 MNHEY, CDR2 SVGEGT. The ends lost 4 bases at V and 4 bases at J; junction bases unmatched: 9. CDR3 region: CASSSGTSGTLGTGELFF. The CDR3 DNA sequence: TGTGCCAGCAGTTCCGGGACTAGCGGGACCCTGGGCACCGGGGAGCTGTTTTTT.

The V call is TRBV5-1, the J call TRBJ2-1; D is unresolved. Germline-derived CDR1 and CDR2 are SGHRS and YFSETQ. V lost 0 bases and J 5 bases, leaving 9 bases between the germline ends. CDR3 length equals 14 residues. Here the CDR3 reads CASSLAQENNEQFF. CDR3 nucleotide sequence: TGCGCCAGCAGCTTGGCGCAGGAAAACAATGAGCAGTTCTTC.

The chain couples TRBV28 to TRBJ1-2; 9 bases agree with TRBD1. This CDR3 spans 14 amino acids. Germline CDR1 MDHEN, CDR2 SYDVKM. V was pared by 6 bases and J by 1 base, with 3 bases of the junction left unmatched. The CDR3 DNA follows: TGTGCCAGCAGGTCGACAGGGGGTAACTATGGCTACACCTTC. It codes for CASRSTGGNYGYTF.

A few counts support this clone. This chain connects TRBV30 to TRBJ1-1, with TRBD1 identical over 7 bases. This CDR3 spans 14 amino acids. Germline CDR1 reads GTSNPN; CDR2 reads SVGIG (reference sequence). Trimming at V came to 0 bases and at J to 10 bases, leaving 11 bases not matched to a gene. CDR3 amino acids: CAWSVLRDRPAAFF. DNA for the CDR3: TGTGCCTGGAGTGTACTGCGGGACAGACCTGCAGCTTTCTTT. Variable domain in full (rest from reference TRBV30 and TRBJ1-1): SQTIHQWPATLVQPVGSPLSLECTVEGTSNPNLYWYRQAAGRGLQLLFYSVGIGQISSEVPQNLSASRPQDRQFILSSKKLLLSDSGFYLCAWSVLRDRPAAFFGQGTRLTVV.

A few counts support this clone. The rearrangement uses TRBV5-6 and TRBJ1-2, with 7 bases matching TRBD1. V trimming: 0 bases; J trimming: 4 bases; junction bases outside the gene matches: 9. There are 16 residues in the CDR3. Looked up from germline, CDR1 is SGHDT and CDR2 is YYEEEE. The chain's CDR3 is CASSLAGDSFGYGYTF. In nucleotides, the CDR3 is TGTGCCAGCAGCTTGGCGGGGGACAGCTTTGGCTATGGCTACACCTTC. The full variable domain, rest sourced from reference TRBV5-6 and TRBJ1-2, is DAGVTQSPTHLIKTRGQQVTLRCSPKSGHDTVSWYQQALGQGPQFIFQYYEEEERQRGNFPDRFSGHQFPNYSSELNVNALLLGDSALYLCASSLAGDSFGYGYTFGSGTRLTVV.

This chain connects TRBV3-1 (or the pseudogene TRBV3-2) to TRBJ1-1; D remains unclear. There are 11 residues in the CDR3. Per the germline V gene, CDR1 is LGHDT and CDR2 is YNNKEL (reference sequence). Trimming left V 2 bases short and J 8 bases short, with 6 bases between. The CDR3: CASSQQKEAFF. Written as DNA, the CDR3 is TGTGCCAGCAGCCAACAGAAGGAAGCTTTCTTT.

The chain couples TRBV28 to TRBJ1-1; TRBD1 matches 11 bases. Germline V CDR1 and CDR2: MDHEN, SYDVKM. The CDR3 covers 14 residues. V lost 6 bases to trimming and J lost 5 bases; unmatched junction nucleotides: 5. CDR3 coding DNA: TGTGCCAGCAGGGACAGGGGGCGGGAGACTGAAGCTTTCTTT. Its protein is CASRDRGRETEAFF.

V is TRBV5-4 and J is TRBJ2-2; TRBD1 is a possible D gene (5 bases). The CDR3 totals 15 residues. Per the germline V gene, CDR1 is SGHNT and CDR2 is YYREEE (reference sequence). V gave up 1 base and J gave up 2 bases, with 9 bases separating them. The CDR3 reads CASSLQGVNTGELFF. The CDR3 region has the DNA TGTGCCAGCAGCTTGCAAGGGGTCAACACCGGGGAGCTGTTTTTT.

V gene TRBV3-1 (or the pseudogene TRBV3-2) combines with J gene TRBJ1-6; no firm D call. V was pared by 0 bases and J by 7 bases, with 7 bases between. This CDR3 has 14 amino acids. Germline CDR1 is LGHDT and CDR2 is YNNKEL (reference sequence). The CDR3 here is CASSQEAVNSPLHF. The DNA for the CDR3 is TGTGCCAGCAGCCAAGAGGCGGTCAATTCACCCCTCCACTTT.

This chain joins TRBV5-8 and TRBJ2-5; a weak D match, TRBD2 (5 bases). V was shortened by 2 bases and J by 1 base, with 9 bases between the two germline ends. The V gene's germline CDR1 is SGHTS and CDR2 YDEGEE. The CDR3 sequence is 14 residues long. The CDR3 sequence: CASSFMRVQETQYF. The CDR3 DNA reads TGTGCCAGCAGCTTTATGAGGGTCCAAGAGACCCAGTACTTC.

The CDR3 is CASSLGEGEQFF. The DNA of the CDR3 is TGTGCCAGCAGCTTAGGGGAGGGCGAGCAGTTCTTC. The V and J genes are TRBV11-1 and TRBJ2-1; 7 bases are a match to TRBD2. This CDR3 spans 12 amino acids. The germline gives CDR1 SGHAT, CDR2 FQDESV (reference sequence). Unmatched junction bases numbered 1, after V lost 1 base and J lost 10 bases.

The chain recombines TRBV19 with TRBJ1-2; 7 bases agree with TRBD1. V dropped 7 bases and J dropped 3; count of bases not matched to a gene: 8. CDR1 and CDR2 (germline): LNHDA, SQIVND (reference sequence). The CDR3 is 14 residues long. CDR3 sequence: CASTPATGDYGYTF. The CDR3, as DNA: TGTGCCAGTACCCCAGCCACAGGGGACTATGGCTACACCTTC.

The chain has TRBV5-4 and TRBJ1-1; D gene unclear. Germline-derived CDR1 and CDR2 are SGHNT and YYREEE (reference sequence). The germline V and J ends were trimmed by 7 bases and 3 bases, with 19 bases remaining between them. This CDR3 has 15 residues. The CDR3 here is CASHPPLVADTEAFF. CDR3 sequence (DNA): TGTGCCAGCCACCCTCCCCTGGTGGCTGACACTGAAGCTTTCTTT.

The chain couples TRBV27 to TRBJ2-2; the D gene is possibly TRBD1 (6 bases). The germline gives CDR1 MNHEY, CDR2 SMNVEV (reference sequence). The V and J ends lost 5 bases and 7 bases respectively, with 14 bases between them. The CDR3 is 14 residues long. Here the CDR3 DNA reads TGTGCCAGCAGTAGACAGGTTTCAATCGGGGAGCTGTTTTTT. Residues: CASSRQVSIGELFF.

The chain joins TRBV5-4 to TRBJ2-2; a weak D match, TRBD1 (6 bases). Germline V lookup: CDR1 SGHNT, CDR2 YYREEE (reference sequence). The CDR3 totals 16 residues. Trimming took off 2 bases at V and 0 bases at J, with 11 bases between the two ends. CDR3 nucleotides: TGTGCCAGCAGCTTTCCGGACAGCGCGAACACCGGGGAGCTGTTTTTT. Translating gives CASSFPDSANTGELFF.

The chain has TRBV27 and TRBJ2-1, with D tentatively TRBD2 (6 bases). The germline V gene encodes CDR1 MNHEY and CDR2 SMNVEV (reference sequence). V was cut by 4 bases and J by 2 bases, with 30 bases left in between. The CDR3 length is 21 residues. CDR3 protein: CASSSRGSIGRSLVPYNEQFF. CDR3 DNA sequence: TGTGCCAGCAGTTCCCGGGGCTCTATCGGGAGATCCTTAGTCCCCTACAATGAGCAGTTCTTC.

This sequence joins TRBV25-1 and TRBJ1-2, with TRBD1 matching 7 bases. This CDR3 region has 14 residues. Germline V gene data show CDR1 as MGHDK and CDR2 as SYGVNS. V shed 2 bases and J 8 bases; nucleotides not matched to a gene: 8. The CDR3 nucleotides read TGTGCCAGCAGTGAACCTCGACAGGGAGGCGGCTACACCTTC. Its translation is CASSEPRQGGGYTF.